Below, 21 T cell receptor beta chains from the same sample are listed, as sequenced in a study of T cells after yellow fever vaccination. TCRdb ran MiXCR on the 5' RACE reads and lists one entry per CDR3 protein. Of some 22,000 distinct CDR3 sequences detected, around 5.5% appear once; the ten largest clones hold around 18%. Specimen: PBMCs, either bulk or a sorted T-cell subset (CD4+, CD8+, memory, or dextramer-sorted; not recorded which), collected approximately 40 days after the first yellow fever vaccination. The receptors were gathered from a young man who received the YFV17D yellow fever vaccine.

This clonotype was seen at least ten times. The rearrangement uses TRBV7-7 and TRBJ2-3, with D unresolved. Germline lookup yields CDR1 SSHAT and CDR2 FNYEAQ (reference sequence). This CDR3 spans 11 amino acids. The ends were cut back, 7 bases at V and 4 bases at J, with 6 bases in the middle. The CDR3 sequence: CASTEADTQYF. Written as DNA, the CDR3 is TGTGCCAGCACCGAAGCAGATACGCAGTATTTT.

The table lists this clonotype with many counts. V gene TRBV7-2 combines with J gene TRBJ2-3, with D maybe TRBD2 (5 bases). Germline-derived CDR1 and CDR2 are SGHTA and FQGNSA. V lost 8 bases, J lost 4 bases, and 13 bases lay in between. The CDR3 is 13 amino acids. The CDR3 region is CASAAHGADTQYF. CDR3 DNA: TGTGCCAGCGCCGCACACGGGGCAGATACGCAGTATTTT.

This clonotype was detected only a few times. This may be a read error: a much more frequent sequence differs by one nucleotide. V usage is TRBV3-1 and J usage is TRBJ2-1, with unresolved D. This CDR3 is 15 amino acids long. Per the germline V gene, CDR1 is LGHDT and CDR2 is YNNKEL (reference sequence). The CDR3 nucleotides are TGTGCCAGCTGCCAAGGTCCACAGACCTACAATGAGCAGTTCTTC. Its translation: CASCQGPQTYNEQFF.

This clonotype was detected ten times or more. V is TRBV6-1 and J is TRBJ2-1; 9 bases are a match to TRBD2. The CDR3 has 15 amino acids. Trimming cost V 3 bases and J 8 bases; bases outside gene matches: 8. CDR1 is MNHNS and CDR2 is SASEGT in the germline V gene. Here the CDR3 reads CASSESSGGPDEQFF. The CDR3 region has the DNA TGTGCCAGCAGTGAGAGTAGCGGGGGTCCGGATGAGCAGTTCTTC.

This clonotype appeared many times. The chain carries TRBV7-2 and TRBJ1-5; D uncertain. V was trimmed by 3 bases and J by 1 base, leaving 7 bases between them. The CDR3 totals 14 residues. CDR1 and CDR2 from the germline V gene are SGHTA and FQGNSA. This CDR3 reads CASSFAVSNQPQHF. The DNA of the CDR3 is TGTGCCAGCAGCTTTGCAGTGAGCAATCAGCCCCAGCATTTT.

This clonotype came up many times. V usage is TRBV13 and J usage is TRBJ2-7; weak D call: TRBD1 (8 bases). CDR1 PRHDT and CDR2 FYEKMQ come from the germline V gene (reference sequence). The CDR3 consists of 14 residues. Deletions cut 5 bases from V and 7 bases from J, with 18 bases between. CDR3 bases: TGTGCCAGCAGCATACAGGGGGGGGCTCGGGAGCAGTACTTC. Amino acids: CASSIQGGAREQYF.

This clonotype was detected many times. The chain recombines TRBV5-4 with TRBJ2-3; TRBD2 matches at 7 bases. This CDR3 contains 14 residues. V lost 0 bases and J lost 6; bases outside the gene matches: 4. Germline-derived CDR1 and CDR2 are SGHNT and YYREEE (reference sequence). The CDR3 region has the DNA TGTGCCAGCAGCTTGGGCGGGGGAACGGATACGCAGTATTTT. This codes for CASSLGGGTDTQYF.

This clonotype was observed at least ten times. The chain uses TRBV7-3 and TRBJ1-1; D gene unclear. Trimming stripped 0 bases from V and 0 bases from J, with 2 bases between. Germline values: CDR1 SGHTA, CDR2 FQGTGA. The CDR3 extends over 13 amino acids. The DNA of the CDR3 is TGTGCCAGCAGCTTAACCCTGAACACTGAAGCTTTCTTT. Translating it yields CASSLTLNTEAFF.

Of note for this clonotype: A single base separates this from a much larger clone, so it may be a read error. The chain has TRBV7-2 and TRBJ2-3; D call uncertain. Germline V gives CDR1 SGHTA, CDR2 FQGNSA. The CDR3 consists of 13 residues. V lost 4 bases to trimming and J lost 4 bases, with 9 bases between them. The CDR3 is CASSSDAPDTQYF. CDR3 sequence (DNA): TGTGCCAGCAGCTCAGACGCCCCAGATACGCAGTATTTT.

Ten or more counts support this clonotype. V and J are TRBV20-1 and TRBJ2-1; perhaps TRBD1 as D (5 bases). This CDR3 is built from 12 residues. Trimming left V 1 base short and J 8 bases short, with 9 bases between. Germline CDR1 DFQATT, CDR2 SNEGSKA (reference sequence). CDR3 DNA sequence: TGCAGTGCTAGAGGGACAACCCATGAGCAGTTCTTC. Translating it yields CSARGTTHEQFF.

This clonotype was observed a handful of times. This rearrangement joins TRBV6-2 or TRBV6-3 to TRBJ2-3, with D hard to call. V shed 5 bases and J shed 4 bases, with 4 bases lying between them. The V gene's germline CDR1 is MNHEY and CDR2 SVGEGT. The CDR3 is 11 residues long. The CDR3 sequence: CASSRPDTQYF. The DNA for the CDR3 is TGTGCCAGCAGTCGGCCAGATACGCAGTATTTT.

This clonotype occurred a few times. This may stem from a read error, because a much larger clone lies one nucleotide away. The chain uses TRBV5-5 and TRBJ2-1; D is perhaps TRBD2 (6 bases). The V gene's germline CDR1 is SGHKS and CDR2 YYEKEE (reference sequence). The CDR3 contains 15 residues. Trimming left V 4 bases short and J 8 bases short, with 19 bases between. DNA for the CDR3: TGTGCCAGCAGCCGGGACTTATGGGAGTACTATGAGCAGTTCTTC. It encodes CASSRDLWEYYEQFF.

This clonotype was observed many times. CDR3 sequence reads: CASSGEETQYF. Written as DNA, the CDR3 is TGCGCCAGTAGCGGTGAAGAGACCCAGTACTTC. The chain joins TRBV5-1 to TRBJ2-5, with D possibly matching TRBD2 (6 bases). V was pared by 8 bases and J by 3 bases, with 8 bases between. The CDR3 runs to 11 residues. CDR1 is SGHRS, CDR2 YFSETQ, per germline.

The table lists this clonotype with many counts. The chain carries TRBV27 and TRBJ2-7; D uncertain. The CDR3 is 13 residues long. Germline V CDR1 and CDR2: MNHEY, SMNVEV (reference sequence). CDR3 sequence (DNA): TGCACCAGCAGTTCCCAGGCCCTTAGGGTGCAGTACGTC. It is translated as CTSSSQALRVQYV.

The genes are TRBV6-1 and TRBJ1-2; 10 bases match TRBD1. The CDR3 has 13 amino acids. Trimming removed 6 bases from V and 8 bases from J; junction bases left unmatched: 6. Germline assignment: CDR1 MNHNS and CDR2 SASEGT. Here the CDR3 DNA reads TGTGCCAGCAGCAGGGGACAGGGGTTAGGCTACACCTTC. Its protein product is CASSRGQGLGYTF.

This clonotype was recorded many times. The chain links TRBV11-2 to TRBJ1-2, with TRBD1 matching over 10 bases. The CDR3 totals 17 residues. The V and J ends lost 5 bases and 3 bases, in that order; junction bases with no gene match: 12. Germline V CDR1 and CDR2: SGHAT, FQNNGV. The CDR3 loop reads CASSRPGQGRSDYGYTF. Written as DNA, the CDR3 is TGTGCCAGCAGCCGACCGGGACAGGGGCGTTCAGACTATGGCTACACCTTC.

This clonotype appeared many times. The rearrangement uses TRBV10-3 and TRBJ2-7; tentatively, D is TRBD1 (6 bases). This CDR3 is 19 amino acids long. Germline loops: CDR1 ENHRY, CDR2 SYGVKD. V gave up 3 bases and J gave up 0 bases, with 24 bases separating them. The CDR3 DNA sequence: TGTGCCATCAGTGAAGATTTGGGGTTAGGGGCAGGGGACTCCTACGAGCAGTACTTC. This codes for CAISEDLGLGAGDSYEQYF.

Many counts were recorded for this clonotype. For the CDR3, the DNA is TGTGCCAGCAGATGGGGCGGGGGGGACAGCACAGATACGCAGTATTTT. Translating it yields CASRWGGGDSTDTQYF. The chain joins TRBV7-2 to TRBJ2-3, with TRBD2 matching 9 bases. This CDR3 contains 16 residues. Germline loops: CDR1 SGHTA, CDR2 FQGNSA. V was clipped by 6 bases and J by 0 bases; unmatched bases: 7.

In its sample, this clonotype was seen many times. This chain links TRBV7-9 with TRBJ2-3; the D call may be TRBD1 or TRBD2 (5 bases each). Trimming pared 5 bases from V and 2 bases from J, leaving 14 bases between. Germline V gives CDR1 SEHNR, CDR2 FQNEAQ (reference sequence). The CDR3 has 15 residues. The CDR3 loop is CASSLTSGATDTQYF. As DNA, the CDR3 is TGTGCCAGCAGCCTAACATCCGGGGCCACAGATACGCAGTATTTT.

This clonotype came up many times. V usage is TRBV15 and J usage is TRBJ1-1; D is uncertain. Germline lookup yields CDR1 LNHNV and CDR2 YYDKDF (reference sequence). This CDR3 comprises 14 residues. V lost 3 bases and J 8 bases, leaving 16 bases between the germline ends. This CDR3 is CATSRNRREPEAFF. The DNA of the CDR3 is TGTGCCACCAGCAGGAACCGACGGGAACCAGAAGCTTTCTTT.

This clonotype was found many times. CDR3 coding DNA: TGTGCCAGCTCACCTACATCAGGGAGTTCCCAGCCCCAGCATTTT. This translates into CASSPTSGSSQPQHF. The V gene is TRBV18, the J gene TRBJ1-5, with D maybe TRBD1 (5 bases). This CDR3 spans 15 amino acids. V was shortened by 3 bases and J by 7 bases, with 16 bases between the two germline ends. Germline-derived CDR1 and CDR2 are KGHSH and LQKENI.